Below are 30 T cell receptor beta chains sequenced from a single sample in a study of blood T cell repertoires in COVID-19. Sequenced by immunoSEQ multiplex PCR; TCRdb stores in-frame clones only, minus some. Here the sample spans a few hundred thousand clones, about 89% being singletons. What was sequenced was peripheral blood. The receptors originated from a woman in her 50s with acute or convalescent COVID-19.

DNA for the CDR3: TGTGCCAGCAGTCAACAGGGGTCCTACGAGCAGTACTTC. Its protein product is CASSQQGSYEQYF. V is TRBV6-6 and J is TRBJ2-7, with 7 bases matching TRBD1. CDR3 length: 13 residues. Germline V gives CDR1 MNHNY, CDR2 SVGAGI (reference sequence). The J segment lost 1 base and the V segment lost 5 bases, leaving 2 bases of the junction unmatched.

The chain combines TRBV4-1 with TRBJ1-1; unclear D gene. Germline V gives CDR1 MGHRA, CDR2 YSYEKL. This CDR3 is 13 amino acids long. Trimming cost V 5 bases and J 0 bases, with 7 bases left between them. Written as DNA, the CDR3 is TGCGCCAGCAGCGACACAATGAACACTGAAGCTTTCTTT. Its protein product is CASSDTMNTEAFF.

This chain uses TRBV27 with TRBJ1-2, with TRBD1 as a possible D gene (5 bases). Germline V CDR1 and CDR2: MNHEY, SMNVEV (reference sequence). V was pared by 6 bases and J by 7 bases, with 24 bases between. The CDR3 is 16 residues long. Here the CDR3 reads CASRGLRTRRILGYTF. As DNA, the CDR3 is TGTGCCAGCAGGGGACTCAGGACAAGGCGAATTCTTGGCTACACCTTC.

Comments on this clone: Other DNA sequences within the sample encode an identical CDR3. V is TRBV7-2 and J is TRBJ2-5; D ambiguous. The CDR3 runs to 13 residues. V was shortened by 4 bases and J by 0 bases, with 6 bases between the two germline ends. Germline V CDR1 and CDR2: SGHTA, FQGNSA. The CDR3 loop reads CASSSGYQETQYF. CDR3 nucleotides: TGTGCCAGCAGCTCCGGGTACCAAGAGACCCAGTACTTC. Supplemented by reference TRBV7-2 and TRBJ2-5, the full variable domain reads GAGVSQSPSNKVTEKGKDVELRCDPISGHTALYWYRQSLGQGLEFLIYFQGNSAPDKSGLPSDRFSAERTGGSVSTLTIQRTQQEDSAVYLCASSSGYQETQYFGPGTRLLVL.

The CDR3 DNA reads as TGCGCCAGCAGCGGGGGACAGGGGGCCCCCTACAATGAGCAGTTCTTC. Amino acids: CASSGGQGAPYNEQFF. The chain joins TRBV5-1 to TRBJ2-1; 12 bases are shared with TRBD1. Germline V CDR1 and CDR2: SGHRS, YFSETQ. This CDR3 region has 16 residues. With V trimmed by 4 bases and J by 2 bases, 4 bases remained unmatched.

The chain uses TRBV10-3 and TRBJ1-1; D gene unclear. Germline V lookup: CDR1 ENHRY, CDR2 SYGVKD. The CDR3 covers 14 residues. V lost 6 bases and J lost 5, with 16 bases in between. CDR3 loop: CAIRVLLTGTEAFF. In nucleotides, the CDR3 is TGTGCCATCAGAGTCCTCTTGACGGGGACTGAAGCTTTCTTT.

V is TRBV7-2 and J is TRBJ2-7; D may be TRBD1 (5 bases). The CDR3 spans 13 residues. The germline V gene encodes CDR1 SGHTA and CDR2 FQGNSA. The V end was cut by 3 bases, the J end by 3 bases, with 9 bases between. The DNA for the CDR3 is TGTGCCAGCAGCTTTTTAGACAGCTACGAGCAGTACTTC. Protein: CASSFLDSYEQYF.

The gene calls are TRBV4-2 and TRBJ1-4; 7 positions match TRBD1. V trimming: 1 base; J trimming: 9 bases; junction bases outside the gene matches: 14. CDR1 and CDR2 from the germline V gene are LGHNA and YNFKEQ. CDR3 length equals 17 residues. The CDR3 loop reads CASSQANDRAGGKKLFF. CDR3 in DNA: TGTGCCAGCAGCCAAGCAAACGACAGGGCTGGGGGGAAAAAACTGTTTTTT.

The genes are TRBV7-2 and TRBJ2-5; the D is unclear. The V end was cut by 5 bases, the J end by 4 bases, with 17 bases between. Germline-derived CDR1 and CDR2 are SGHTA and FQGNSA. This CDR3 spans 15 amino acids. The CDR3 region is CASSLDTTSPETQYF. The CDR3 DNA is TGTGCCAGCAGCCTAGATACAACCTCCCCAGAGACCCAGTACTTC.

V and J are TRBV3-1 (or the pseudogene TRBV3-2) and TRBJ2-7; 7 nucleotides line up with TRBD1. Germline values: CDR1 LGHDT, CDR2 YNNKEL (reference sequence). The CDR3 consists of 12 residues. The junction had 3 bases not matched to a gene; V was cut back by 4 bases and J by 6 bases. The CDR3, as DNA: TGTGCCAGCAGCCCCTACAGGGGCGAGCAGTACTTC. This gives the protein CASSPYRGEQYF.

V and J are TRBV7-3 and TRBJ2-2; 8 bases fit TRBD2. The length of the CDR3 is 17 residues. After removal of 1 base from V and 7 bases from J, the junction contained 11 bases not matched to a gene. Germline CDR1 SGHTA, CDR2 FQGTGA. CDR3 sequence reads: CASSLNAAGAGVGELFF. The CDR3 nucleotides read TGTGCCAGCAGCTTAAATGCGGCGGGAGCGGGGGTCGGGGAGCTGTTTTTT.

This chain connects TRBV28 to TRBJ1-5; 8 bases align to TRBD1. Trimming took 8 bases from V and 6 from J; bases not matched to a gene: 6. CDR1 is MDHEN, CDR2 SYDVKM, per germline. CDR3 length: 13 residues. The CDR3 DNA sequence: TGTGCCAGCCTGACAGGGGATTTTCAGCCCCAGCATTTT. Its translation: CASLTGDFQPQHF. Full variable domain (remainder filled in from reference TRBV28 and TRBJ1-5): DVKVTQSSRYLVKRTGEKVFLECVQDMDHENMFWYRQDPGLGLRLIYFSYDVKMKEKGDIPEGYSVSREKKERFSLILESASTNQTSMYLCASLTGDFQPQHFGDGTRLSIL.

The rearrangement uses TRBV7-9 and TRBJ1-5; 9 bases map to TRBD1. J was trimmed by 11 bases and V by 4 bases; bases with no gene match: 9. The CDR3 is 14 residues long. The V gene's germline CDR1 is SEHNR and CDR2 FQNEAQ (reference sequence). The CDR3 loop is CASSSGTGRLTQHF. CDR3 sequence (DNA): TGTGCCAGCAGCTCAGGGACAGGGAGATTGACCCAGCATTTT.

This rearrangement joins TRBV24-1 to TRBJ2-5; 7 bases align to TRBD1. CDR3 length equals 15 residues. Trimming took 4 bases from V and 2 from J; bases not matched to a gene: 6. Germline CDR1 reads KGHDR; CDR2 reads SFDVKD. The CDR3 spells CATSDRTGRQETQYF. The CDR3 DNA is TGTGCCACCAGTGACCGGACAGGACGGCAAGAGACCCAGTACTTC.

This chain uses TRBV30 with TRBJ2-1; 7 bases agree with TRBD2. The germline V gene encodes CDR1 GTSNPN and CDR2 SVGIG (reference sequence). J lost 9 bases, V lost 5 bases, and 7 bases had no gene match. The CDR3 spans 12 residues. Here the CDR3 reads CAWGAGSAEQFF. The CDR3 DNA follows: TGTGCCTGGGGAGCGGGATCCGCTGAGCAGTTCTTC.

This sequence joins TRBV9 and TRBJ2-3; the D gene is possibly TRBD1 (5 bases). V gave up 2 bases and J gave up 4 bases, with 8 bases separating them. The CDR3 totals 13 residues. Per the germline V gene, CDR1 is SGDLS and CDR2 is YYNGEE. This CDR3 reads CASSVVGPDTQYF. The CDR3 region has the DNA TGTGCCAGCAGCGTCGTGGGGCCAGATACGCAGTATTTT.

This rearrangement joins TRBV6-2 or TRBV6-3 to TRBJ2-6, with D possibly matching TRBD2 (5 bases). CDR1 and CDR2 from the germline V gene are MNHEY and SVGEGT. Between the trimmed V and J ends, which lost 5 bases and 1 base, there was a span of 6 bases. The CDR3 totals 14 residues. The CDR3 DNA is TGTGCCAGCAGTGAGGGATCTGGGGCCAACGTCCTGACTTTC. Amino acid sequence: CASSEGSGANVLTF.

The chain joins TRBV9 to TRBJ2-5, with TRBD2 identical over 9 bases. The J segment lost 7 bases and the V segment lost 3 bases, leaving 10 bases of the junction unmatched. Germline V gives CDR1 SGDLS, CDR2 YYNGEE. This CDR3 region has 15 residues. The CDR3 region is CASSGGAGGLGTQYF. The CDR3 coding sequence is TGTGCCAGCAGCGGCGGCGCGGGAGGGCTCGGGACCCAGTACTTC.

This chain connects TRBV7-3 to TRBJ2-1; 7 bases match TRBD1. The CDR3 runs to 14 residues. Losses at the gene ends were 6 bases for V and 5 bases for J; bases not matched to a gene: 7. Germline CDR1 reads SGHTA; CDR2 reads FQGTGA. The CDR3 DNA is TGTGCCAGCAGACCCGGGACAGACAACAATGAGCAGTTCTTC. It yields the protein CASRPGTDNNEQFF. Based on the CDR3 plus reference TRBV7-3 and TRBJ2-1, the full variable domain is GAGVSQTPSNKVTEKGKYVELRCDPISGHTALYWYRQSLGQGPEFLIYFQGTGAADDSGLPNDRFFAVRPEGSVSTLKIQRTERGDSAVYLCASRPGTDNNEQFFGPGTRLTVL.

This chain joins TRBV23-1 and TRBJ2-7; 11 bases map to TRBD1. TRBV23-1 belongs to the ORF category, with a function that is uncertain. The CDR3 is 17 residues long. V was pared by 3 bases and J by 5 bases, with 12 bases of the junction left unmatched. Written as DNA, the CDR3 is TGCGCCAGCAGTCATAGTGGTTCTCGGGACAGGGGGAACGAGCAGTACTTC. This gives the protein CASSHSGSRDRGNEQYF.

The rearrangement uses TRBV4-3 and TRBJ1-6, with TRBD1 as a possible D gene (5 bases). V shed 1 base and J shed 6 bases, with 19 bases lying between them. The germline CDR1 and CDR2 sequences are LGHNA and YSLEER. This CDR3 is built from 18 residues. The CDR3 sequence: CASSQVGGSGPFNSPLHF. CDR3 in DNA: TGCGCCAGCAGCCAAGTAGGAGGGTCAGGGCCATTTAATTCACCCCTCCACTTT.

This rearrangement joins TRBV6-5 to TRBJ1-2, with D uncertain. Germline V gene sequence: CDR1 MNHEY, CDR2 SVGAGI. Trimming removed 0 bases from V and 2 bases from J, with 10 bases in between. This CDR3 is built from 15 residues. CDR3 sequence: CASSYSEVSNYGYTF. The CDR3 DNA sequence: TGTGCCAGCAGTTACTCGGAGGTGTCCAACTATGGCTACACCTTC.

The chain combines TRBV28 with TRBJ1-5, with 11 bases aligning to TRBD1. With V trimmed by 4 bases and J by 8 bases, 7 bases remained unmatched. This CDR3 is 15 amino acids long. CDR1 is MDHEN, CDR2 SYDVKM, per germline. The CDR3 DNA reads as TGTGCCAGCAGTTCCGGGACAGGGGGAATCGAGCCCCAGCATTTT. Encoded protein: CASSSGTGGIEPQHF.

The chain links TRBV5-1 to TRBJ2-4; TRBD1 matches 9 bases. After removal of 4 bases from V and 9 bases from J, the junction contained 8 bases not matched to a gene. The CDR3 length is 14 residues. From germline, CDR1 is SGHRS and CDR2 YFSETQ. In DNA form, the CDR3 reads TGCGCCAGCAGCAGGACAGGGGCCGGGGGCATTCAGTACTTC. Protein sequence: CASSRTGAGGIQYF.

This rearrangement joins TRBV18 to TRBJ1-1; D call uncertain. This CDR3 has 12 residues. Trimming shortened V by 4 bases and J by 8 bases, and 11 bases separated the two germline ends. Germline CDR1 and CDR2: KGHSH and LQKENI. The CDR3 protein is CASSLLLREAFF. The CDR3 bases are TGTGCCAGCTCACTCCTCTTGAGGGAAGCTTTCTTT. Full variable domain (outside the CDR3, taken from reference TRBV18 and TRBJ1-1): NAGVMQNPRHLVRRRGQEARLRCSPMKGHSHVYWYRQLPEEGLKFMVYLQKENIIDESGMPKERFSAEFPKEGPSILRIQQVVRGDSAAYFCASSLLLREAFFGQGTRLTVV.

This chain uses TRBV10-3 with TRBJ2-7, with 7 bases lining up with TRBD1. CDR1 ENHRY and CDR2 SYGVKD come from the germline V gene. This CDR3 is built from 14 residues. V shed 0 bases and J 2 bases; nucleotides not matched to a gene: 1. CDR3 DNA sequence: TGTGCCATCAGTGAGTCAGGGGGCCCCTACGAGCAGTACTTC. Translation: CAISESGGPYEQYF.

J is TRBJ2-5 and V is TRBV5-1, with 8 bases identical to TRBD2. Germline V gene data show CDR1 as SGHRS and CDR2 as YFSETQ. CDR3 length: 14 residues. V lost 2 bases and J lost 5; bases outside the gene matches: 5. For the CDR3, the DNA is TGCGCCAGCAGCTTTTCCGGGAGGGCGGAGACCCAGTACTTC. Translating it yields CASSFSGRAETQYF.

The V call is TRBV9, the J call TRBJ2-1; D unresolved. The CDR3 covers 14 residues. Germline CDR1 SGDLS, CDR2 YYNGEE. With 0 bases removed from V and 4 bases from J, the gap between germline ends came to 8 bases. The CDR3 nucleotides are TGTGCCAGCAGCGTAGCCCCAATTTACAATGAGCAGTTCTTC. It translates to CASSVAPIYNEQFF.

The chain uses TRBV18 and TRBJ1-1, with a weak D call TRBD1 (6 bases). Germline CDR1 reads KGHSH; CDR2 reads LQKENI. The CDR3 spans 15 residues. V was clipped by 2 bases and J by 1 base, with 11 bases between them. The CDR3 protein is CASSPMGGQNTEAFF. CDR3 sequence (DNA): TGTGCCAGCTCACCAATGGGGGGGCAGAACACTGAAGCTTTCTTT.

The chain joins TRBV7-2 to TRBJ2-2; possibly TRBD2 for D (5 bases). This CDR3 comprises 18 residues. V was cut by 3 bases and J by 0 bases, with 17 bases left in between. Germline CDR1 reads SGHTA; CDR2 reads FQGNSA. The CDR3 DNA reads TGTGCCAGCAGCTTTTTGAAGCGGATCACTACGAACACCGGGGAGCTGTTTTTT. As protein: CASSFLKRITTNTGELFF.